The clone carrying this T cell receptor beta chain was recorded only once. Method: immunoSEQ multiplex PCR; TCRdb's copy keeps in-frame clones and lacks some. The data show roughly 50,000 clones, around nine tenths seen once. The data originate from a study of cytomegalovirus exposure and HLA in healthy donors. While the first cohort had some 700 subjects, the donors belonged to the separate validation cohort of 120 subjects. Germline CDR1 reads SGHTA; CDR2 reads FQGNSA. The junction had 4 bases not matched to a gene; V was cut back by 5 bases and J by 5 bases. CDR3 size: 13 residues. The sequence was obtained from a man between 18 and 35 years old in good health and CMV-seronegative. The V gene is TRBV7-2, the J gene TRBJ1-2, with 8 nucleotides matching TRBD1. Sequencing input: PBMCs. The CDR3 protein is CASSVDRDYGYTF. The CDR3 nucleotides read TGTGCCAGCAGCGTGGACAGGGATTATGGCTACACCTTC.